This TCR beta chain was sequenced for a study of cytomegalovirus exposure and HLA in healthy donors. Whole-study results and caveats: Being productive about 87% or about 30% of the time was typical of most TCR beta V segments in an earlier analysis. A later analysis found common viral pathogens apparently linked to several of the most significant clusters.

J lost 4 bases, V lost 1 base, and 16 bases had no gene match. Germline V gives CDR1 LGHNT, CDR2 FRNRAP. This CDR3 contains 18 residues. 60 Vbeta and 13 Jbeta primers were used in PCR. This table comes from immunoSEQ multiplex PCR, and its TCRdb copy is limited to in-frame clones, with some not included. The sample comprises hundreds of thousands of clones, 70% to 90% of which are singletons, and about 2% rests with the top ten. About this clone itself: Its antigen is not known.

Sequenced material: PBMCs. The source is a woman younger than 30 in good health and CMV-seronegative. The chain couples TRBV12-5 to TRBJ2-7; 7 positions agree with TRBD1. This CDR3 reads CASGLARQGRHDGYEQYF. The CDR3 region has the DNA TGTGCTAGTGGTTTGGCTCGACAGGGCAGACACGACGGGTACGAGCAGTACTTC.